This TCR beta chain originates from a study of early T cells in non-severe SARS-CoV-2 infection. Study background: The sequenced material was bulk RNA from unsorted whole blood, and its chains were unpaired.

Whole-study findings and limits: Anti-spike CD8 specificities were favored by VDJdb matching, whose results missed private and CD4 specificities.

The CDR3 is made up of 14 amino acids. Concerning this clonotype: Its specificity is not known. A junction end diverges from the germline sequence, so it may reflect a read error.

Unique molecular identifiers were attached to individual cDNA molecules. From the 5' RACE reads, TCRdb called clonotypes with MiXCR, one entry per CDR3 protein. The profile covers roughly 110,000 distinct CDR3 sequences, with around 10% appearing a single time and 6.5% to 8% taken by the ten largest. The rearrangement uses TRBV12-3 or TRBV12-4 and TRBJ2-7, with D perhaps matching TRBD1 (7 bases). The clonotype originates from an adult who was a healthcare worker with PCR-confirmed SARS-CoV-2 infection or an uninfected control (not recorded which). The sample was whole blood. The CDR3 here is CACSLGGNAGQSYF. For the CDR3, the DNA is TGTGCCTGCAGTTTAGGGGGGAATGCGGGACAGAGCTACTTC.